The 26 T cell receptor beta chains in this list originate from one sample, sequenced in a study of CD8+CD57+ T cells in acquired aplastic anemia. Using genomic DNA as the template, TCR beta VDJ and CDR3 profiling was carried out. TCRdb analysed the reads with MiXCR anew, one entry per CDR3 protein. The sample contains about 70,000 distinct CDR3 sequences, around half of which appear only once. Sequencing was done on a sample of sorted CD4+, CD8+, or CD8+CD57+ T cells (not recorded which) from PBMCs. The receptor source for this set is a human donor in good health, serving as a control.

The CDR3 coding sequence is TGTGCCAGTAGTATAAGCGGGACAGGTTTTTACGAGCAGTACTTC. This gives the protein CASSISGTGFYEQYF. The gene calls are TRBV19 and TRBJ2-7, with D possibly being TRBD1 (8 bases). Trimming took 2 bases from V and 4 from J, leaving 15 bases between them. The CDR3 loop spans 15 amino acids. The germline V gene has CDR1 LNHDA and CDR2 SQIVND (reference sequence).

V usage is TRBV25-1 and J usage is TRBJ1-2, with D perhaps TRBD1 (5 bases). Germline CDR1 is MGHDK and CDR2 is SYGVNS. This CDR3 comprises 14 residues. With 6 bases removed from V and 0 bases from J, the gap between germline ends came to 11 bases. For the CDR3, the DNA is TGTGCCAGCAGCCTGGACATGGCTAACTATGGCTACACCTTC. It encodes CASSLDMANYGYTF.

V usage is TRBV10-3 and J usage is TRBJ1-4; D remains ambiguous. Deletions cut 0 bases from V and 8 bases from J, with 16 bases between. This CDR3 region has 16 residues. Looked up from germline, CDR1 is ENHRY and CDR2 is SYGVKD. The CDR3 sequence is CAISESIATWREKLFF. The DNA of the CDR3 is TGTGCCATCAGTGAGTCGATTGCGACGTGGAGGGAAAAACTGTTTTTT.

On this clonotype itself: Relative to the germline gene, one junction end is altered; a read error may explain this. In DNA, the CDR3 is TGTGCCAACAGCCGAACCGGGACAGGGGGCTACGAGCAGTACTTC. This gives the protein CANSRTGTGGYEQYF. This chain joins TRBV7-9 and TRBJ2-7; 11 bases line up with TRBD1. Germline CDR1 and CDR2: SEHNR and FQNEAQ (reference sequence). CDR3 length: 15 residues. Together with reference TRBV7-9 and TRBJ2-7, the CDR3 gives the full variable domain: DTGVSQNPRHKITKRGQNVTFRCDPISEHNRLYWYRQTLGQGPEFLTYFQNEAQLEKSRLLSDRFSAERPKGSFSTLEIQRTEQGDSAMYLCANSRTGTGGYEQYFGPGTRLTVT.

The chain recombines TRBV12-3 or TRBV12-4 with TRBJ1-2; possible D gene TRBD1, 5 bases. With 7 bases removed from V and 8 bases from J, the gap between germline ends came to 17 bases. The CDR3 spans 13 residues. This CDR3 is CASNAGNWEGYTF. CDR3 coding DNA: TGTGCCAGCAATGCAGGGAATTGGGAGGGCTACACCTTC.

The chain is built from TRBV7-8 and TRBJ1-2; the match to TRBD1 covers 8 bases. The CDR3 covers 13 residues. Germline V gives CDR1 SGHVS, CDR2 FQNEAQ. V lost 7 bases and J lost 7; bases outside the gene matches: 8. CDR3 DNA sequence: TGTGCCAGCATGACAGGGGTTGGGTCTGGCTACACCTTC. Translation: CASMTGVGSGYTF.

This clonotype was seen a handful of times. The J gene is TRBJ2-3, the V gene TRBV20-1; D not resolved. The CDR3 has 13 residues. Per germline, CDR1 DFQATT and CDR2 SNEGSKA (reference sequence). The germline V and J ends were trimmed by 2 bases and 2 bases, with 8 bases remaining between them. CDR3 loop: CSARQPNTDTQYF. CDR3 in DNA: TGCAGTGCTAGACAGCCCAACACAGATACGCAGTATTTT.

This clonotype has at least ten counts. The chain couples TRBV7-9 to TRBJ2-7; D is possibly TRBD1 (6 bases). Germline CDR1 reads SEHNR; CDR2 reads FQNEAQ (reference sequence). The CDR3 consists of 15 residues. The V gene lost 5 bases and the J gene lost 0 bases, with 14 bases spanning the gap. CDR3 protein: CASSGMGQSSYEQYF. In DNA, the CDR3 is TGTGCCAGCAGCGGAATGGGACAAAGCTCCTACGAGCAGTACTTC.

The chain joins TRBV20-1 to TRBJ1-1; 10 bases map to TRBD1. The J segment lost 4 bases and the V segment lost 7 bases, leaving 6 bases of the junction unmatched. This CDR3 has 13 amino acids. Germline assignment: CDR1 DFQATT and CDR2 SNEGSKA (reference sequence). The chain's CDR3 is CSVDRGQVTEAFF. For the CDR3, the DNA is TGCAGTGTAGACAGGGGGCAAGTCACTGAAGCTTTCTTT.

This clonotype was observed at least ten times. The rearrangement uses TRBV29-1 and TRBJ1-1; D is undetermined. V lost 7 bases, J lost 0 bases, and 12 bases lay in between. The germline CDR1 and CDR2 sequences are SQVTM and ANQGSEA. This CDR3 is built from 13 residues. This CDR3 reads CSAEDNLNTEAFF. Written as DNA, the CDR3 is TGCAGCGCCGAAGATAACTTGAACACTGAAGCTTTCTTT.

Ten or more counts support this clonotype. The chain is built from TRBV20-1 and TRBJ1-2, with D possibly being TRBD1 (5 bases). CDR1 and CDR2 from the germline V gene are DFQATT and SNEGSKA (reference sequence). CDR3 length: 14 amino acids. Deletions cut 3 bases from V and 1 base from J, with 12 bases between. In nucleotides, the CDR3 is TGCAGTGCTAGTGTAGGGACCGGTAACTATGGCTACACCTTC. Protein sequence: CSASVGTGNYGYTF.

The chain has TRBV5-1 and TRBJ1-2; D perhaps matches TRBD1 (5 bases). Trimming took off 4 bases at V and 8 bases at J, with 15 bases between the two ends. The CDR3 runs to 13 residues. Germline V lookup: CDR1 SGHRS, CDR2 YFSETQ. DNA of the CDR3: TGCGCCAGCAGCGGAAAGCAGGGACTAGGCTACACCTTC. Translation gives CASSGKQGLGYTF.

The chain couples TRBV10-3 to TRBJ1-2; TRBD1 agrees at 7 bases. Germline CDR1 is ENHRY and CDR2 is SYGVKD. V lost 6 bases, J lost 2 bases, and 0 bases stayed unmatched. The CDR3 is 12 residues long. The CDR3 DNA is TGTGCCATCAGGACAGGGAACTATGGCTACACCTTC. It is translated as CAIRTGNYGYTF.

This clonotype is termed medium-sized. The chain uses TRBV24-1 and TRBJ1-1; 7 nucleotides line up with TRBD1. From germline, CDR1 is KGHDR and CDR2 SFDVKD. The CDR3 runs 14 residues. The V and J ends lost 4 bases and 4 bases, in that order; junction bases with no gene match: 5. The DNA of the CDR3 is TGTGCCACCAGTGAAACAGGGGAACCCACTGAAGCTTTCTTT. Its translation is CATSETGEPTEAFF.

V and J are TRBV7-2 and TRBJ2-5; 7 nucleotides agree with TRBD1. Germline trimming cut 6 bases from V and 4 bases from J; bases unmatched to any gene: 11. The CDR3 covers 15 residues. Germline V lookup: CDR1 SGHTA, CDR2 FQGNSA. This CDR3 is CASRPGTDRGETQYF. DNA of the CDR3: TGTGCCAGCAGACCCGGGACAGATCGCGGAGAGACCCAGTACTTC. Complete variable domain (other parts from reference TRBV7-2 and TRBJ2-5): GAGVSQSPSNKVTEKGKDVELRCDPISGHTALYWYRQSLGQGLEFLIYFQGNSAPDKSGLPSDRFSAERTGGSVSTLTIQRTQQEDSAVYLCASRPGTDRGETQYFGPGTRLLVL.

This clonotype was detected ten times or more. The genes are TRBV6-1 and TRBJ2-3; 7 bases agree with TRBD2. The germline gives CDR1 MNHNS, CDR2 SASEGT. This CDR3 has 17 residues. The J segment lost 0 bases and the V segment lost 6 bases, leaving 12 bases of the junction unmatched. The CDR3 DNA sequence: TGTGCCAGCAGCCTAACTCTAGCGGCCTCTAGCACAGATACGCAGTATTTT. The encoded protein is CASSLTLAASSTDTQYF.

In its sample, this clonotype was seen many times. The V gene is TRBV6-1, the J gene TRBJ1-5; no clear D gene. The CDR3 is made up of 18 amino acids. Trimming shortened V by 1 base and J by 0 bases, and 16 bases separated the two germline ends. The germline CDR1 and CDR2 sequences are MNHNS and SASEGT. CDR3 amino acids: CASSEGPGWGYSNQPQHF. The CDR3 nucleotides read TGTGCCAGCAGTGAAGGCCCGGGGTGGGGATATAGCAATCAGCCCCAGCATTTT.

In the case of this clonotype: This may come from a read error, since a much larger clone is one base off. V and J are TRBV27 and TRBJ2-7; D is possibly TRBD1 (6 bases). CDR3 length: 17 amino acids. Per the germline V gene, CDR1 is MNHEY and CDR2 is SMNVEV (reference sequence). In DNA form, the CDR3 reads TGTGCCACCAGTTTACGGACAGTTCATGACGCGGGTTACGAGCAGTACTTC. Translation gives CATSLRTVHDAGYEQYF.

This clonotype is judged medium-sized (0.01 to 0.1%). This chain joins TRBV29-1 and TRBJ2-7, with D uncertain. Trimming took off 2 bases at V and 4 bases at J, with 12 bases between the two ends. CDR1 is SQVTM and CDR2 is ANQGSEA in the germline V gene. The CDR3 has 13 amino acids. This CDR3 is CSVEQAAGYEQYF. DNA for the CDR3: TGCAGCGTTGAACAGGCCGCTGGGTACGAGCAGTACTTC.

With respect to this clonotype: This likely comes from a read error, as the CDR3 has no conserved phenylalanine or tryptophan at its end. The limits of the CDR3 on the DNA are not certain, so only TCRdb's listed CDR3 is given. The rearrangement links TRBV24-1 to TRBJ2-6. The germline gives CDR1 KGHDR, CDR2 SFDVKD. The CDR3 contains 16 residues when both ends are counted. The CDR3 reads CATSDSNGSGANVLKI.

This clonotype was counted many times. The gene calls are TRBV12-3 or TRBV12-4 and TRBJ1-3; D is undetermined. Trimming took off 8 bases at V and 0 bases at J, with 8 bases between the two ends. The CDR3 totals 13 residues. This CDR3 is CASGEFSGNTIYF. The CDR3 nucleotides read TGTGCCAGCGGGGAGTTCTCTGGAAACACCATATATTTT.

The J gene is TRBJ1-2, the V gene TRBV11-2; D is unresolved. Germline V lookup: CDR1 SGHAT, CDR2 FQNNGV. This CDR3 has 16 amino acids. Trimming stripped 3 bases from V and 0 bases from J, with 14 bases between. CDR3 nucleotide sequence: TGTGCCAGCAGCTTCTATGTCTTATGTGCTAACTATGGCTACACCTTC. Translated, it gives CASSFYVLCANYGYTF.

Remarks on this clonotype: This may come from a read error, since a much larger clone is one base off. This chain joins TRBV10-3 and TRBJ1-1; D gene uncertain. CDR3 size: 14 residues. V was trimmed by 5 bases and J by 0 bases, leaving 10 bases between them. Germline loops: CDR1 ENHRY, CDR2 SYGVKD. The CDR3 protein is CAISSDGLNTEAFF. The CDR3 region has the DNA TGTGCCATCAGTTCTGACGGGTTGAACACTGAAGCTTTCTTT.

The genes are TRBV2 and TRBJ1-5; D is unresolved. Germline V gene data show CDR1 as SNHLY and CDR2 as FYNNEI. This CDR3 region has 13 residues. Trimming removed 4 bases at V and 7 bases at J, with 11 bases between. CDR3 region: CASSAEGFQPQHF. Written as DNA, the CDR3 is TGTGCCAGCAGTGCTGAAGGGTTCCAGCCCCAGCATTTT.

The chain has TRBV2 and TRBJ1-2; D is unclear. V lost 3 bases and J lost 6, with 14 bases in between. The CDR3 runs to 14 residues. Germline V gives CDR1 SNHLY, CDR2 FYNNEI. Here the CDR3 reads CASSDYASGDGYTF. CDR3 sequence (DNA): TGTGCCAGCAGTGACTACGCCTCGGGTGATGGCTACACCTTC.

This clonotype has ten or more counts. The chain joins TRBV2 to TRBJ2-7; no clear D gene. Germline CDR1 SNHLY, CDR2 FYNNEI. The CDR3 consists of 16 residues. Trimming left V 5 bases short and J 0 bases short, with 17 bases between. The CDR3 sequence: CASSPLRVGYSYEQYF. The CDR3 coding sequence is TGTGCCAGCAGTCCCCTCCGAGTAGGGTACTCCTACGAGCAGTACTTC.